Listed here are 13 T cell receptor beta chains from one sample, sequenced in a study of cytomegalovirus exposure and HLA in healthy donors. PCR primers comprised 60 Vbeta and 13 Jbeta primers. The protocol was immunoSEQ multiplex PCR, while the TCRdb copy is restricted to in-frame clones and leaves out a portion. The sample lists 100,000 or so clones; around 70% were seen once. Specimen: PBMCs. The source of these receptors is a man aged 40-50 years in good health and CMV-seronegative.

The CDR3 coding sequence is TGTGCCAGCACCTGGGGGGATTATGGCTACACCTTC. Translating gives CASTWGDYGYTF. This chain uses TRBV6-1 with TRBJ1-2; the D gene is possibly TRBD1 (5 bases). Germline V CDR1 and CDR2: MNHNS, SASEGT. The CDR3 totals 12 residues. The V and J ends lost 7 bases and 5 bases respectively, with 11 bases between them.

The V and J genes are TRBV21-1 and TRBJ1-5; the tabulated D call, TRBD1, remains unverified against the DNA. TRBV21-1 is marked as a pseudogene. The CDR3 is 16 amino acids. The chain's CDR3 is CASSKSRDSGNQPQHF. The CDR3 DNA is TGTGCCAGCAGCAAATCCCGGGACAGCGGCAATCAGCCCCAGCATTTT.

V is TRBV5-1 and J is TRBJ2-1; no clear D. Germline loops: CDR1 SGHRS, CDR2 YFSETQ. With 2 bases removed from V and 0 bases from J, the gap between germline ends came to 6 bases. This CDR3 has 14 amino acids. CDR3 sequence reads: CASSFPGSYNEQFF. The CDR3 bases are TGCGCCAGCAGCTTCCCGGGCTCCTACAATGAGCAGTTCTTC.

The chain has TRBV19 and TRBJ1-2; possibly TRBD1 for D (6 bases). The germline V gene has CDR1 LNHDA and CDR2 SQIVND (reference sequence). The CDR3 consists of 14 residues. Trimming cost V 7 bases and J 2 bases, with 14 bases left between them. The chain's CDR3 is CASTLSGGNYGYTF. The DNA of the CDR3 is TGTGCCAGTACCCTAAGTGGGGGCAACTATGGCTACACCTTC. Filled out from reference TRBV19 and TRBJ1-2, the complete variable domain reads DGGITQSPKYLFRKEGQNVTLSCEQNLNHDAMYWYRQDPGQGLRLIYYSQIVNDFQKGDIAEGYSVSREKKESFPLTVTSAQKNPTAFYLCASTLSGGNYGYTFGSGTRLTVV.

A single count supports this clone. CDR3: CASSPQYPGTDTQYF. The CDR3 DNA follows: TGTGCCAGCTCACCACAGTATCCGGGCACAGATACGCAGTATTTT. The rearrangement joins TRBV18 to TRBJ2-3; D is ambiguous. This CDR3 spans 15 amino acids. Between the trimmed V and J ends, which lost 1 base and 1 base, there was a span of 9 bases. Per germline, CDR1 KGHSH and CDR2 LQKENI.

This rearrangement joins TRBV28 to TRBJ2-7; D possibly corresponds to TRBD1 (6 bases). V gave up 5 bases and J gave up 4 bases, with 15 bases separating them. This CDR3 is 14 amino acids long. In germline, CDR1 is MDHEN, CDR2 SYDVKM. DNA of the CDR3: TGTGCCAGCAGTGAGGGGGAGTTTCGGTACGAGCAGTACTTC. Translated, it gives CASSEGEFRYEQYF.

The chain joins TRBV7-2 to TRBJ1-5, with D perhaps TRBD1 (6 bases). Germline loops: CDR1 SGHTA, CDR2 FQGNSA. The CDR3 extends over 13 amino acids. V was shortened by 5 bases and J by 6 bases, with 11 bases between the two germline ends. In DNA, the CDR3 is TGTGCCAGCAGCAAACGCAGGGGTCAGCCCCAGCATTTT. Protein: CASSKRRGQPQHF. The full variable domain, with the rest looked up from reference TRBV7-2 and TRBJ1-5, is GAGVSQSPSNKVTEKGKDVELRCDPISGHTALYWYRQSLGQGLEFLIYFQGNSAPDKSGLPSDRFSAERTGGSVSTLTIQRTQQEDSAVYLCASSKRRGQPQHFGDGTRLSIL.

This chain links TRBV29-1 with TRBJ2-7; weak D call: TRBD1 (6 bases). The germline V gene has CDR1 SQVTM and CDR2 ANQGSEA. The V gene lost 6 bases and the J gene lost 3 bases, with 15 bases spanning the gap. CDR3 size: 13 residues. CDR3 in amino acids: CSVSRDTNYEQYF. Here the CDR3 DNA reads TGCAGCGTCTCCCGGGACACCAACTACGAGCAGTACTTC.

The rearrangement links TRBV5-4 to TRBJ2-2; 7 nucleotides agree with TRBD1. This CDR3 contains 16 residues. V was clipped by 3 bases and J by 2 bases; unmatched bases: 7. Germline CDR1 and CDR2: SGHNT and YYREEE (reference sequence). The CDR3 protein is CASSSEQGSNTGELFF. DNA for the CDR3: TGTGCCAGCAGCTCCGAACAGGGGTCCAACACCGGGGAGCTGTTTTTT.

This clone came up many times. The chain carries TRBV5-1 and TRBJ1-1, with D perhaps matching TRBD1 (6 bases). CDR3 size: 14 residues. V was trimmed by 7 bases and J by 1 base, leaving 14 bases between them. The germline V gene encodes CDR1 SGHRS and CDR2 YFSETQ. The CDR3 is CASARQVTNTEAFF. Written as DNA, the CDR3 is TGCGCCAGCGCTCGACAGGTGACGAACACTGAAGCTTTCTTT.

V and J are TRBV19 and TRBJ1-4; perhaps TRBD1 as D (5 bases). The germline gives CDR1 LNHDA, CDR2 SQIVND (reference sequence). CDR3 length equals 16 residues. V was clipped by 5 bases and J by 8 bases, with 21 bases between them. This chain's CDR3 is CASSLRAVQGGEKLFF. In nucleotides, the CDR3 is TGTGCCAGTAGTCTCAGAGCCGTCCAGGGTGGCGAAAAACTGTTTTTT. Variable domain in full (rest from reference TRBV19 and TRBJ1-4): DGGITQSPKYLFRKEGQNVTLSCEQNLNHDAMYWYRQDPGQGLRLIYYSQIVNDFQKGDIAEGYSVSREKKESFPLTVTSAQKNPTAFYLCASSLRAVQGGEKLFFGSGTQLSVL.

The J gene is TRBJ1-2, the V gene TRBV4-1; 7 bases are shared with TRBD1. The CDR3 is 17 residues long. From germline, CDR1 is MGHRA and CDR2 YSYEKL. Trimming cost V 4 bases and J 2 bases; bases outside gene matches: 13. The CDR3, as DNA: TGCGCCAGCAGCCCCTCCCCAGAGACAGGGTTGAACTATGGCTACACCTTC. It is translated as CASSPSPETGLNYGYTF.

This clone was detected only once. V and J are TRBV19 and TRBJ2-2; maybe TRBD1 (5 bases). Germline-derived CDR1 and CDR2 are LNHDA and SQIVND (reference sequence). The CDR3 is made up of 14 amino acids. The germline V and J ends were trimmed by 5 bases and 5 bases, with 12 bases remaining between them. The CDR3 sequence: CASSGAGQTGELFF. CDR3 DNA sequence: TGTGCCAGTAGTGGGGCAGGCCAGACCGGGGAGCTGTTTTTT.